This T cell receptor (beta chain) was sequenced during a study of cytomegalovirus exposure and HLA in healthy donors (dated by TCRdb to about 2017). Study-level background: In an earlier analysis of 587 of the donors, about 260 Gb of sequence data and 120 million or so unique TCR beta sequences from roughly 190 million T cells were reported. Genome-wide SNP genotypes for about 65% of the 666 donors were used in a later genetic analysis, which treated that subset as a discovery cohort. Class I and class II HLA loci were covered by the typing at four-digit resolution. The study used immunosequencing to profile the T cell repertoires of several hundred subjects and linked those repertoires to cytomegalovirus serostatus. The study aimed to test whether cataloging public T cell receptors could reveal signatures of past pathogen exposure. A handful of DR-DQ haplotypes were handled as single units for association and clustering because linkage in the cohort was strong. Typing coverage differed by locus: A, B, C, DRB1 and DQB1 were typed in about 620-640 donors, DQA1 in 500 to 550, DPA1 in around 580, and DPB1 in 450 to 480. The genetic ancestry cluster associated with self-reported Caucasian donors included about four fifths of the approximately 410 genotyped donors. The study combined high-throughput TCR immunosequencing, statistical association of individual TCRs with disease status, and machine learning to predict cytomegalovirus infection status. Every discovery cohort repertoire had been produced on one sequencing platform. Among roughly 400 genotyped donors of the cohort, an average of about 240,000 unique TCR beta nucleotide sequences was sequenced per donor, of which about 18% were non-productive. Alongside the repertoire data, information on donor age, sex, ethnicity and CMV serostatus was compiled. About 320 gigabases of sequencing data and tens of millions of unique TCR sequences were included in an early release covering over 600 HLA-typed donors. Besides the first cohort of around 700 subjects, a separate validation cohort made up of around 120 different subjects was used. Rather than using new phenotypic data, the later analysis identified candidate immune exposures from TCR beta sequences and from how often those sequences occurred across donors. To decide whether each TCR beta V gene segment behaved as functional or pseudogenic, an earlier analysis of some 600 of the donors relied on high-throughput TCR beta sequencing. In a later analysis, previously published TCR beta repertoires from 550 to 700 donors were re-analyzed and high-resolution HLA genotyping was added so that TCR occurrence patterns could be studied.

Results and caveats for the whole study, not just this receptor: This cohort had only TCR beta chains sequenced, and the lack of alpha or paired-chain data limited which features could be detected. HLA typing was unavailable for some donors at each locus, so association tests used only the typed subset. An association between a missense DCLRE1C variant and V-gene and J-gene trimming of TCR beta chains was found in a later genetic analysis and replicated in an independent cohort. Most TCR sequences were seen in very few donors, while some public TCRs were found in many individuals. According to a later analysis, most CMV-associated TCR beta chains appeared to be HLA-restricted, and the HLA associations seemed to be driven largely by CMV exposure. A further reported finding was that TCR beta sequences accurately predicted the HLA-A and HLA-B alleles for most subjects in the first cohort. Because counts were too low, about 15 rarely observed V segments, including chromosome 9 orphons, were left out of the earlier analysis of 587 of the donors. In vitro tests confirmed that a few of the cytomegalovirus-associated TCR beta chains recognize cytomegalovirus antigens. A later genetic analysis reported fewer N-insertions in productive TCRs among donors in an Asian-associated ancestry cluster than the roughly 700-donor mean. A cluster of highly shared sequence variants was judged likely to be a technical artifact of the sequencing pipeline. A later analysis reported that several top co-occurrence clusters appeared linked to parvovirus B19, influenza, CMV and Epstein-Barr virus. Sequencing depth was assumed to be roughly uniform across donors in the presence/absence analyses, though that assumption may not hold. Cytomegalovirus status was reported to be diagnosed by the classifier with high specificity and sensitivity in both the original and validation cohorts. Compared with equally common non-associated chains, HLA-associated TCR beta chains in a later analysis were more clonally expanded and had lower generation probabilities. Assigning TCR associations to individual alleles was difficult when HLA alleles, especially DR and DQ, strongly co-occurred. A later analysis found that TCR association rates varied across HLA loci, with DRB1 alleles showing the most associated TCRs and HLA-C alleles the fewest. At a false discovery rate of 0.05, a later analysis linked fewer than 20,000 TCR beta sequences to specific HLA alleles. A total of 150 to 200 TCR beta chains were listed by the study as associated with cytomegalovirus. The 87-base-pair reads could not distinguish some IMGT-functional V segments, including TRBV6-2 and TRBV6-3, so those segments were excluded. In an earlier analysis of some 640 of the donors, most TCR beta V segments were observed in productive rearrangements about 87% or about 30% of the time, broadly matching IMGT annotations. For the cohort, immune exposure information was limited to CMV serostatus. According to the authors, the approach could potentially be generalized to other disease states and immunological phenotypes. Correlated functional status among segregating V segments might reflect linkage disequilibrium, but an unknown experimental factor could not be ruled out.

In total, roughly 710 healthy bone marrow donors made up the cohort. At the time of sampling, all cohort members were nominally healthy, though unrecorded immune exposures were likely present. The donor was CMV seronegative and was included in the group of several hundred seronegative cohort members. A peripheral blood sample was provided by each donor, and peripheral blood mononuclear cells were used for TCR beta sequencing. Genomic DNA extraction from the blood cell samples was performed with the Qiagen DNeasy Blood Extraction Kit. Regarding this clone: What this receptor recognizes is not known. Per-base quality was not reported, and no clone a single base away is much larger than it.

Trimming removed 3 bases from V and 12 bases from J; the gene matches leave 9 bases unexplained. The CDR3 sequence holds 14 residues, the cysteine and phenylalanine included. Here the CDR3 DNA is all that survives: 42 bases in frame from base 1. As encoded in the germline V gene, CDR1 is KGHSH while CDR2 is LQKENI. Receptor libraries were prepared by the immunoSEQ multiplex PCR assay. For the multiplex PCR, a mixture combining 60 forward primers for TCR Vbeta segments and 13 reverse primers for TCR Jbeta segments was used. The CDR3 region of rearranged TCR beta genes was amplified from genomic DNA with a multiplex PCR assay. On the Illumina HiSeq System, the amplified TCR beta libraries were sequenced as 87-base-pair reads. The original pipeline was this. Across the 500 to 850 repertoires, a later analysis counted some 81 million unique TCR beta chains, approximately 10 million of which were shared by at least two donors. A nearest-neighbor algorithm error-corrected the raw reads and collapsed the reads into unique sequences, merging closely related sequences to remove PCR and sequencing errors. V, D and J gene segments were assigned by aligning CDR3 sequences to IMGT reference sequences. For a sequence to be retained, a match of at least six nucleotides was required to both a V gene segment and a J gene segment. A rearrangement was called productive if the CDR3 had no stop codons and remained in frame with V and J, and every other rearrangement was called non-productive. Following IMGT convention, CDR3 was defined as the stretch from the second conserved V-encoded cysteine to the conserved J-encoded phenylalanine. The earlier analysis of about 610 of the donors excluded any sequence lacking an unambiguous match to a single V gene segment. In an earlier analysis of approximately 590 of the donors, a V segment was called functional when productive rearrangements were above 56.7%, and segregating when the standard deviation between donors exceeded 5%. To diagnose cytomegalovirus status from the catalog of TCR beta chain sequences, a statistical classification framework was built. In a later analysis, V and J genes were assigned by comparing TCR nucleotide sequences against IMGT/GENE-DB human TR gene sequences. Using the TCRdist pipeline, a later analysis assigned CDR3 sequences along with most-parsimonious VDJ recombination scenarios. In a later analysis, each TCR beta chain was defined by its CDR3 amino acid sequence together with its V-gene family, and reads lacking a unique V-gene family were excluded. To address suspected cross-contamination and a sequencing artifact, a later analysis removed over 500 highly shared, low-generation-probability nucleotide sequences. In a later analysis, a clonal expansion index for each public chain was calculated from normalized within-repertoire ranks of inferred template counts. In a later analysis, generation probabilities were computed using a VDJ recombination model fitted to out-of-frame rearrangements, and the results were checked against IGoR. In a later analysis, TCR-TCR, TCR-HLA and TCR-CMV co-occurrence was scored with hypergeometric tests, and a repertoire-size bias correction was applied to TCR pairs. To estimate false discovery rates, a later analysis permuted the HLA or CMV assignments 20 times. In a later analysis, co-occurring TCRs were grouped with DBSCAN, and TCRdist sequence similarity was added when clustering was performed within HLA-allele-positive subsets. Repertoires with fewer than 30,000 or more than 120,000 public chains were left out of co-occurrence clustering, as were a handful of repertoires with anomalous nucleotide sharing. TCRdb re-hosts the immuneACCESS table, in-frame sequences only. Its copies lack some clones; in the studies checked, an unresolved V gene accounts for under half of them, and the cause for the rest is not known. V and J calls and clone size come straight from that table; D and trimming were deduced from the DNA. The sample includes some 160,000 clones, with around 77% observed a single time. The ten most abundant clones make up roughly 1.7% of the sample.

The clonotype comes from a woman between 25 and 40 years old in good health and CMV-seronegative. This chain joins TRBV18 to TRBJ1-4, and TRBD1 aligns with 8 junction nucleotides. Material: PBMCs. The DNA sequence reads TGTGCCAGCTCACCGGCCAGGGGGCTTCGGGAACTGTTTTTT. It codes for CASSPARGLRELFF.